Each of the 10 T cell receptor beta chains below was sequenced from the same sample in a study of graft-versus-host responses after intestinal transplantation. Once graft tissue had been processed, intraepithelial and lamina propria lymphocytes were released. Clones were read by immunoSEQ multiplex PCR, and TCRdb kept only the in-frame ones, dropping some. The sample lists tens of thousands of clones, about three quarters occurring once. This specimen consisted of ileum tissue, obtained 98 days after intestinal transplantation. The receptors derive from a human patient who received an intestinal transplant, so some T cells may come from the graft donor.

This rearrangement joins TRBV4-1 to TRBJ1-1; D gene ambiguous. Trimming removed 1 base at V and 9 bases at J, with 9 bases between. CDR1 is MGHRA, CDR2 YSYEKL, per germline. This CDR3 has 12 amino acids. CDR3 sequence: CASSQVGRKAFF. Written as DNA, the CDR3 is TGCGCCAGCAGCCAAGTAGGAAGAAAAGCTTTCTTT.

The CDR3 DNA reads TGTGCCAGCATCCAGGGGGGCCTCAGGGGCACTGAAGCTTTCTTT. It specifies CASIQGGLRGTEAFF. The chain links TRBV6-5 to TRBJ1-1; 7 bases line up with TRBD1. V dropped 7 bases and J dropped 4; count of bases not matched to a gene: 12. CDR3 length equals 15 residues. Germline V lookup: CDR1 MNHEY, CDR2 SVGAGI.

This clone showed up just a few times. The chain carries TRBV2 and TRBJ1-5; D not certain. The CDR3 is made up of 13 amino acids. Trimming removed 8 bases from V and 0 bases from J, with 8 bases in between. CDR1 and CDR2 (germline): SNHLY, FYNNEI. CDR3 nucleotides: TGTGCCAGCGACATCTATAGCAATCAGCCCCAGCATTTT. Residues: CASDIYSNQPQHF. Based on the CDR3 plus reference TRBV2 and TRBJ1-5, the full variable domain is EPEVTQTPSHQVTQMGQEVILRCVPISNHLYFYWYRQILGQKVEFLVSFYNNEISEKSEIFDDQFSVERPDGSNFTLKIRSTKLEDSAMYFCASDIYSNQPQHFGDGTRLSIL.

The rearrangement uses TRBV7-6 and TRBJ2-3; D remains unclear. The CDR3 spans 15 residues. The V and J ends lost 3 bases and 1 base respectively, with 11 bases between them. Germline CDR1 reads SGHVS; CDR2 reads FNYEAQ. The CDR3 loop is CASSFGVEGTDTQYF. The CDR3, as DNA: TGTGCCAGCAGCTTTGGAGTCGAGGGCACAGATACGCAGTATTTT.

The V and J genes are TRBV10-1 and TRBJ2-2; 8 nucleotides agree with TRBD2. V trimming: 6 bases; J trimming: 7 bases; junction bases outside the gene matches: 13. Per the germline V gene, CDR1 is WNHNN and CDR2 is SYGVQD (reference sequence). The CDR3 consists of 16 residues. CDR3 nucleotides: TGCGCCAGCAGCTCCCGGATAGCGGGGAGGGACGGGGAGCTGTTTTTT. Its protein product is CASSSRIAGRDGELFF.

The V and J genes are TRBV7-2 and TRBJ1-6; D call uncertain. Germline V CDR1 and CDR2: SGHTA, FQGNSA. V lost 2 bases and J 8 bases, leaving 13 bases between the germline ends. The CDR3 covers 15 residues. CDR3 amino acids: CASSLMESSHSPLHF. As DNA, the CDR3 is TGTGCCAGCAGCTTAATGGAGAGTTCCCATTCACCCCTCCACTTT.

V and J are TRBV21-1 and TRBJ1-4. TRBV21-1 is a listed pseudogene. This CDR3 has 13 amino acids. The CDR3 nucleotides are TGTGCCAGCTCCAGACGGACGAATGAAAAACTGTTTTTT. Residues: CASSRRTNEKLFF.

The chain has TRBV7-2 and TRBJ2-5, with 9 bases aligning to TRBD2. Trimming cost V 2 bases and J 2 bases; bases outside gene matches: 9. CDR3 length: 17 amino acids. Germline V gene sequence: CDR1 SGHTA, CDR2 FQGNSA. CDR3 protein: CASSLWLAGALQETQYF. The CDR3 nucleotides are TGTGCCAGCAGCTTATGGTTAGCGGGGGCCCTACAAGAGACCCAGTACTTC.

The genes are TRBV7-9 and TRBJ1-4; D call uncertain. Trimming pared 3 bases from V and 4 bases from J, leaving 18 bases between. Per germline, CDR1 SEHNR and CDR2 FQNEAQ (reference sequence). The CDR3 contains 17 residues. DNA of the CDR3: TGTGCCAGCAGCTTCGGGAGCTTAGGCACTCTTAATGAAAAACTGTTTTTT. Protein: CASSFGSLGTLNEKLFF.

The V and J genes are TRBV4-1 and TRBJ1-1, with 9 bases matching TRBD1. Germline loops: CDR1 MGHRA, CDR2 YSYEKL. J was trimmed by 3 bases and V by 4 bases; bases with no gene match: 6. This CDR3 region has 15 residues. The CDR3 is CASSPLQGADTEAFF. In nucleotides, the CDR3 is TGCGCCAGCAGCCCCTTACAGGGGGCGGACACTGAAGCTTTCTTT.